The clone carrying this TCR beta chain appeared a single time. Sequencing of TCR beta was performed on blood CD8+ T cells and on blood CD4+ T cells. Patients with stable or active relapsing-remitting disease, all of them treatment-naive, made up the multiple sclerosis controls. This entry comes from a study of CD8 T cells in Susac syndrome. The authors reverse transcribed 0.5 to 1 ug RNA with random hexamers. MiXCR was run by TCRdb on the immunoSEQ multiplex PCR reads, yielding one entry per CDR3 protein. The repertoire holds about 300,000 distinct CDR3 sequences, 85% seen once, with around 0.11% in the top ten. The length of the CDR3 is 14 residues. V was clipped by 3 bases and J by 5 bases, with 13 bases between them. Germline assignment: CDR1 ENHRY and CDR2 SYGVKD.

This sequence originates from a human donor with multiple sclerosis. Specimen: CD8+ T cells from PBMCs. V gene TRBV10-3 combines with J gene TRBJ2-5; D may be TRBD1 (6 bases). The CDR3 loop is CAISDPQGWETQYF. In nucleotides, the CDR3 is TGTGCCATCAGTGACCCACAGGGTTGGGAGACCCAGTACTTC.